These T cell receptor beta chains were read from a single sample in a study of T cell repertoires in cytomegalovirus infection. Via MiXCR, TCRdb re-called the reads, giving one row per CDR3 protein. The table lists around 210,000 distinct CDR3 sequences, approximately 7% of them singletons. The sequenced material came from PBMCs. The receptors stem from a human donor in good health (CMV status not recorded). Some clones in this sample may be carry-over from other donors' samples. CDR3s include the opening cysteine and the closing phenylalanine or tryptophan. Fields, in order: D gene, J gene, clone size, V gene, CDR3 protein, CDR3 DNA. The D gene is left open where the match is weak. Clone size is stated in some rows and not others, as once, few, many or a class when expanded.

d_call: TRBD2
j_call: TRBJ2-3
clone_size: many
v_call: TRBV11-2
cdr3_aa: CASSSVRGKRDTQYF
cdr3_nt: TGTGCCAGCAGCTCCGTGCGGGGGAAGCGAGATACGCAGTATTTT

d_call: -
j_call: TRBJ2-2
clone_size: many
v_call: TRBV7-9
cdr3_aa: CASSLAGGELFF
cdr3_nt: TGTGCCAGCAGCTTGGCCGGCGGGGAGCTGTTTTTT

d_call: TRBD1
j_call: TRBJ1-1
clone_size: -
v_call: TRBV12-3/TRBV12-4
cdr3_aa: CASSTRGRGPGEAFF
cdr3_nt: TGTGCCAGCAGCACTAGGGGGCGCGGACCAGGTGAAGCTTTCTTT

d_call: TRBD1
j_call: TRBJ2-7
clone_size: many
v_call: TRBV4-3
cdr3_aa: CASSQGTGPYEQYF
cdr3_nt: TGCGCCAGCAGCCAAGGGACAGGGCCCTACGAGCAGTACTTC

d_call: -
j_call: TRBJ1-6
clone_size: many
v_call: TRBV12-3/TRBV12-4
cdr3_aa: CASSRDTYSSPLHF
cdr3_nt: TGTGCCAGCAGTCGGGACACCTATAGTTCACCCCTCCACTTT

d_call: -
j_call: TRBJ2-2
clone_size: -
v_call: TRBV5-6
cdr3_aa: CASSLGEVRLGAGELFF
cdr3_nt: TGTGCCAGCAGCTTGGGGGAGGTTAGACTCGGCGCCGGGGAGCTGTTTTTT

d_call: TRBD1
j_call: TRBJ2-7
clone_size: many
v_call: TRBV7-6
cdr3_aa: CASSLVGPGQGFREQYF
cdr3_nt: TGTGCCAGCAGCTTAGTGGGACCGGGACAGGGGTTTCGGGAGCAGTACTTC

d_call: -
j_call: TRBJ2-2
clone_size: many
v_call: TRBV19
cdr3_aa: CASSNQQVNTGELFF
cdr3_nt: TGTGCCAGTAGTAATCAACAAGTGAACACCGGGGAGCTGTTTTTT

d_call: TRBD1
j_call: TRBJ1-2
clone_size: many
v_call: TRBV10-3
cdr3_aa: CAISESSGGYGYTF
cdr3_nt: TGTGCCATCAGTGAGTCGTCAGGGGGCTATGGCTACACCTTC

d_call: TRBD1
j_call: TRBJ1-6
clone_size: many
v_call: TRBV14
cdr3_aa: CASSRGQGLNSPLHF
cdr3_nt: TGTGCCAGCAGCCGTGGACAGGGTCTTAATTCACCCCTCCACTTT

d_call: -
j_call: TRBJ2-1
clone_size: many
v_call: TRBV7-9
cdr3_aa: CASSERAGSYNEQFF
cdr3_nt: TGTGCCAGCAGCGAAAGAGCGGGTTCCTACAATGAGCAGTTCTTC

d_call: TRBD1
j_call: TRBJ1-5
clone_size: -
v_call: TRBV20-1
cdr3_aa: CSATLGQGAFGNQPQHF
cdr3_nt: TGCAGTGCTACACTCGGACAGGGGGCGTTCGGCAATCAGCCCCAGCATTTT

d_call: TRBD1
j_call: TRBJ1-1
clone_size: many
v_call: TRBV14
cdr3_aa: CASSQEGTGRLGDEAFF
cdr3_nt: TGTGCCAGCAGCCAAGAGGGGACAGGTCGCCTCGGGGATGAAGCTTTCTTT

d_call: TRBD2
j_call: TRBJ2-3
clone_size: -
v_call: TRBV28
cdr3_aa: CASSLLVLAGAADTQYF
cdr3_nt: TGTGCCAGCAGTCTCTTGGTACTAGCGGGGGCAGCAGATACGCAGTATTTT

d_call: -
j_call: TRBJ2-5
clone_size: many
v_call: TRBV7-2
cdr3_aa: CASSSLTGYEETQYF
cdr3_nt: TGTGCCAGCAGCTCATTGACAGGATACGAGGAGACCCAGTACTTC

d_call: TRBD1
j_call: TRBJ1-3
clone_size: few
v_call: TRBV2
cdr3_aa: CASSTRQGASGNTIYF
cdr3_nt: TGTGCCAGCAGTACGAGACAGGGAGCTTCTGGAAACACCATATATTTT

d_call: -
j_call: TRBJ1-2
clone_size: -
v_call: TRBV7-6
cdr3_aa: CASSLFPAGDGYTF
cdr3_nt: TGTGCCAGCAGCTTATTCCCCGCGGGGGATGGCTACACCTTC

d_call: -
j_call: TRBJ1-1
clone_size: many
v_call: TRBV4-2
cdr3_aa: CASSRPVDNTEAFF
cdr3_nt: TGTGCCAGCAGCCGCCCCGTAGATAACACTGAAGCTTTCTTT

d_call: -
j_call: TRBJ2-7
clone_size: many
v_call: TRBV30
cdr3_aa: CAWSAGGYRRGYYEQYF
cdr3_nt: TGTGCCTGGAGTGCAGGAGGGTACAGGAGAGGGTACTACGAGCAGTACTTC

d_call: -
j_call: TRBJ1-1
clone_size: many
v_call: TRBV7-2
cdr3_aa: CASSLSGPSLAFF
cdr3_nt: TGTGCCAGCAGCTTAAGTGGGCCAAGCCTGGCTTTCTTT

d_call: -
j_call: TRBJ1-3
clone_size: many
v_call: TRBV7-2
cdr3_aa: CASSLLPGSGNTIYF
cdr3_nt: TGTGCCAGCAGCCTCCTGCCGGGCTCTGGAAACACCATATATTTT

d_call: TRBD2
j_call: TRBJ2-3
clone_size: many
v_call: TRBV4-3
cdr3_aa: CASSQEGLAGGYTDTQYF
cdr3_nt: TGCGCCAGCAGCCAAGAGGGACTAGCGGGGGGTTACACAGATACGCAGTATTTT

d_call: TRBD1
j_call: TRBJ2-3
clone_size: many
v_call: TRBV27
cdr3_aa: CASSPRDRATDTQYF
cdr3_nt: TGTGCCAGCAGCCCAAGGGACAGGGCCACAGATACGCAGTATTTT

d_call: TRBD1
j_call: TRBJ1-5
clone_size: few
v_call: TRBV4-1
cdr3_aa: CASSQDLAGTGRLVQPQHF
cdr3_nt: TGCGCCAGCAGCCAAGATTTAGCGGGGACAGGGAGGTTGGTTCAGCCCCAGCATTTT

d_call: -
j_call: TRBJ2-3
clone_size: many
v_call: TRBV15
cdr3_aa: CATRAGSTDTQYF
cdr3_nt: TGTGCCACCCGTGCGGGTAGCACAGATACGCAGTATTTT

d_call: -
j_call: TRBJ1-1
clone_size: many
v_call: TRBV28
cdr3_aa: CASSLRDTNTEAFF
cdr3_nt: TGTGCCAGCAGTTTACGTGACACGAACACTGAAGCTTTCTTT

d_call: -
j_call: TRBJ2-7
clone_size: many
v_call: TRBV20-1
cdr3_aa: CSARDAPYEQYF
cdr3_nt: TGCAGTGCTAGAGATGCTCCGTACGAGCAGTACTTC

d_call: -
j_call: TRBJ1-5
clone_size: few
v_call: TRBV2
cdr3_aa: CASSVENSNQPQHF
cdr3_nt: TGTGCCAGCAGTGTGGAAAATAGCAATCAGCCCCAGCATTTT

d_call: -
j_call: TRBJ1-6
clone_size: few
v_call: TRBV27
cdr3_aa: CASSSQYNSPLHF
cdr3_nt: TGTGCCAGCAGCTCACAGTATAATTCACCCCTCCACTTT

d_call: -
j_call: TRBJ2-7
clone_size: many
v_call: TRBV28
cdr3_aa: CASSLRQGETYEQYF
cdr3_nt: TGTGCCAGCAGTCTCCGCCAGGGAGAGACCTACGAGCAGTACTTC

d_call: -
j_call: TRBJ2-4
clone_size: once
v_call: TRBV28
cdr3_aa: CASSLRGIVKNIQYF
cdr3_nt: TGTGCCAGCAGTTTACGGGGGATAGTCAAAAACATTCAGTACTTC

d_call: -
j_call: TRBJ1-4
clone_size: few
v_call: TRBV7-9
cdr3_aa: CASSFQLNEKLFF
cdr3_nt: TGTGCCAGCAGCTTCCAATTAAATGAAAAACTGTTTTTT

d_call: TRBD2
j_call: TRBJ2-1
clone_size: many
v_call: TRBV7-2
cdr3_aa: CASSLASGGANEQFF
cdr3_nt: TGTGCCAGCAGCTTAGCTAGCGGGGGGGCAAATGAGCAGTTCTTC

d_call: -
j_call: TRBJ2-3
clone_size: many
v_call: TRBV12-3/TRBV12-4
cdr3_aa: CAFSVGGTDTQYF
cdr3_nt: TGTGCCTTTAGCGTGGGGGGCACAGATACGCAGTATTTT

d_call: TRBD1
j_call: TRBJ1-4
clone_size: many
v_call: TRBV20-1
cdr3_aa: CSAGRDRDEKLFF
cdr3_nt: TGCAGTGCTGGCCGGGACAGGGATGAAAAACTGTTTTTT

d_call: -
j_call: TRBJ2-7
clone_size: many
v_call: TRBV20-1
cdr3_aa: CSAWGTPAYEQYF
cdr3_nt: TGCAGTGCTTGGGGCACTCCCGCCTACGAGCAGTACTTC

d_call: -
j_call: TRBJ2-5
clone_size: many
v_call: TRBV6-2/TRBV6-3
cdr3_aa: CASSDSRQTQYF
cdr3_nt: TGTGCCAGCAGCGATAGTAGGCAGACCCAGTACTTC

d_call: -
j_call: TRBJ2-5
clone_size: many
v_call: TRBV7-2
cdr3_aa: CASSFLAVGETQYF
cdr3_nt: TGTGCCAGCAGCTTCCTCGCGGTAGGGGAGACCCAGTACTTC

d_call: TRBD1
j_call: TRBJ1-2
clone_size: many
v_call: TRBV12-3/TRBV12-4
cdr3_aa: CASSLGGTGLSNYGYTF
cdr3_nt: TGTGCCAGCAGTTTAGGGGGGACAGGGCTTTCTAACTATGGCTACACCTTC

d_call: -
j_call: TRBJ1-1
clone_size: many
v_call: TRBV6-1
cdr3_aa: CASSIQDRLAAEAFF
cdr3_nt: TGTGCCAGCAGTATCCAGGACCGCTTGGCGGCCGAAGCTTTCTTT

d_call: -
j_call: TRBJ2-7
clone_size: many
v_call: TRBV6-6
cdr3_aa: CASSYSNVAGWSYEQYF
cdr3_nt: TGTGCCAGCAGTTACTCGAATGTGGCAGGGTGGTCCTACGAGCAGTACTTC

d_call: -
j_call: TRBJ2-5
clone_size: few
v_call: TRBV6-5
cdr3_aa: CASTGSTRRETQYF
cdr3_nt: TGTGCCAGCACCGGTTCAACTAGGAGGGAGACCCAGTACTTC

d_call: TRBD1
j_call: TRBJ2-3
clone_size: many
v_call: TRBV7-2
cdr3_aa: CASSLAGQGLDTQYF
cdr3_nt: TGTGCCAGCAGCTTAGCGGGACAGGGTCTAGATACGCAGTATTTT

d_call: -
j_call: TRBJ2-1
clone_size: many
v_call: TRBV7-2
cdr3_aa: CASSLRSGEGEQFF
cdr3_nt: TGTGCCAGCAGCTTACGGTCAGGGGAAGGGGAGCAGTTCTTC

d_call: -
j_call: TRBJ2-7
clone_size: -
v_call: TRBV2
cdr3_aa: CASSEQLRTYEQYF
cdr3_nt: TGTGCCAGCAGTGAACAGCTTCGCACCTACGAGCAGTACTTC

d_call: -
j_call: TRBJ2-1
clone_size: -
v_call: TRBV28
cdr3_aa: CASSSNLKGFF
cdr3_nt: TGTGCCAGCAGTTCTAACCTCAAGGGGTTCTTC

d_call: -
j_call: TRBJ1-6
clone_size: many
v_call: TRBV7-2
cdr3_aa: CASSPGYGGYSPLHF
cdr3_nt: TGTGCCAGCTCCCCCGGGTATGGGGGGTATTCACCCCTCCACTTT

d_call: -
j_call: TRBJ1-1
clone_size: few
v_call: TRBV20-1
cdr3_aa: CSANSPGRAYTEAFF
cdr3_nt: TGCAGTGCTAACAGTCCGGGGAGGGCATACACTGAAGCTTTCTTT

d_call: TRBD2
j_call: TRBJ2-5
clone_size: many
v_call: TRBV11-2
cdr3_aa: CASRHGTSGPRETQYF
cdr3_nt: TGTGCCAGCAGACATGGGACTAGCGGACCTCGGGAGACCCAGTACTTC

d_call: -
j_call: TRBJ1-5
clone_size: many
v_call: TRBV12-3/TRBV12-4
cdr3_aa: CASSLRGPQHF
cdr3_nt: TGTGCCAGCAGTTTGCGGGGGCCCCAGCATTTT

d_call: TRBD1
j_call: TRBJ2-1
clone_size: -
v_call: TRBV10-3
cdr3_aa: CATWTGGNEQFF
cdr3_nt: TGTGCCACTTGGACAGGGGGTAATGAGCAGTTCTTC

d_call: TRBD1
j_call: TRBJ1-2
clone_size: many
v_call: TRBV7-9
cdr3_aa: CASRRTGGAYGYTF
cdr3_nt: TGTGCCAGCAGACGTACAGGGGGCGCGTATGGCTACACCTTC

d_call: -
j_call: TRBJ2-1
clone_size: -
v_call: TRBV7-9
cdr3_aa: CASGGTSYNEQFF
cdr3_nt: TGTGCCAGTGGGGGGACAAGCTACAATGAGCAGTTCTTC

d_call: -
j_call: TRBJ1-1
clone_size: many
v_call: TRBV6-2/TRBV6-3
cdr3_aa: CASSVQENTEAFF
cdr3_nt: TGTGCCAGCAGCGTACAGGAGAACACTGAAGCTTTCTTT

d_call: -
j_call: TRBJ2-3
clone_size: many
v_call: TRBV7-9
cdr3_aa: CASSLERNTQYF
cdr3_nt: TGTGCCAGCAGCCTCGAGAGAAATACGCAGTATTTT

d_call: TRBD1
j_call: TRBJ1-1
clone_size: few
v_call: TRBV7-9
cdr3_aa: CASSLMDRGRPEAFF
cdr3_nt: TGTGCCAGCAGCTTGATGGACAGGGGGCGGCCTGAAGCTTTCTTT

d_call: -
j_call: TRBJ1-2
clone_size: many
v_call: TRBV6-1
cdr3_aa: CASSRLGPNYGYTF
cdr3_nt: TGTGCCAGCAGTCGCCTGGGGCCTAACTATGGCTACACCTTC

d_call: TRBD1
j_call: TRBJ1-1
clone_size: many
v_call: TRBV20-1
cdr3_aa: CSARLLPDRASRRAKNTEAFF
cdr3_nt: TGCAGTGCTAGACTCTTACCGGACAGGGCGTCACGGAGGGCAAAGAACACTGAAGCTTTCTTT

d_call: -
j_call: TRBJ1-2
clone_size: few
v_call: TRBV6-5
cdr3_aa: CASRPNTENYGYTF
cdr3_nt: TGTGCCAGCAGACCGAACACAGAAAACTATGGCTACACCTTC

d_call: TRBD1
j_call: TRBJ1-1
clone_size: many
v_call: TRBV6-2/TRBV6-3
cdr3_aa: CASSYSRDSLNTEAFF
cdr3_nt: TGTGCCAGCAGTTACTCGAGGGACAGCTTGAACACTGAAGCTTTCTTT